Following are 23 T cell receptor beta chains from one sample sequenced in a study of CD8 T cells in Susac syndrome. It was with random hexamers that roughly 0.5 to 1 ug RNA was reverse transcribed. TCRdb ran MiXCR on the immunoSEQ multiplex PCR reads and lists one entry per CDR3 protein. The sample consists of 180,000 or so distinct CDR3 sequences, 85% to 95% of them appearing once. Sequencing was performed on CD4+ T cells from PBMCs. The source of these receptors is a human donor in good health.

CDR3: CASSYPSGAGSHYEQYF. CDR3 nucleotide sequence: TGTGCCAGCAGTTACCCCTCCGGAGCCGGGTCCCACTACGAGCAGTACTTC. The chain carries TRBV6-2 or TRBV6-3 and TRBJ2-7; no reliable D call. This CDR3 is built from 17 residues. Germline CDR1 and CDR2: MNHEY and SVGEGT. The germline V and J ends were trimmed by 2 bases and 3 bases, with 20 bases remaining between them.

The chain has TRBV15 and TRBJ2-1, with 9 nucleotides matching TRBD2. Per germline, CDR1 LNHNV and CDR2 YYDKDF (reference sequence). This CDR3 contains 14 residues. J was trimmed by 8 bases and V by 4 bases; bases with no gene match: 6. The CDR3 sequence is CATSTPRGGYEQFF. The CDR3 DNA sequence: TGTGCCACCAGCACCCCGCGGGGGGGATATGAGCAGTTCTTC.

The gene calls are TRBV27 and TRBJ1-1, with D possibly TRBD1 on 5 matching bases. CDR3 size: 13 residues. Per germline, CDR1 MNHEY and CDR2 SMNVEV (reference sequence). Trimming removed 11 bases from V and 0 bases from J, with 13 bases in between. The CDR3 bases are TGTGCCGTGTGGGCAGGGCTGAACACTGAAGCTTTCTTT. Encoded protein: CAVWAGLNTEAFF.

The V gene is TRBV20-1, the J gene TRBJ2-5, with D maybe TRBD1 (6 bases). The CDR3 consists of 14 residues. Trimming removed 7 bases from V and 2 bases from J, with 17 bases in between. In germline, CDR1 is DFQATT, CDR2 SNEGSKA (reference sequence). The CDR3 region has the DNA TGCAGTGTCTACCCTAACAGGGAACAAGAGACCCAGTACTTC. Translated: CSVYPNREQETQYF.

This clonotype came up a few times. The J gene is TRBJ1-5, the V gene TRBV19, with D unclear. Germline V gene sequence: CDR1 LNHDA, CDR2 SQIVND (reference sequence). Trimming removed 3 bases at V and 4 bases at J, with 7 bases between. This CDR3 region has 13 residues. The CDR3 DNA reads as TGTGCCAGTAGTATTGGCGGTAATCAGCCCCAGCATTTT. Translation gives CASSIGGNQPQHF.

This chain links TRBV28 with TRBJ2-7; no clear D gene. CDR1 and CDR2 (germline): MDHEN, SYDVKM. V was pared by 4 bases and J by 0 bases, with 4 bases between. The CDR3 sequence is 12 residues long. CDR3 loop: CASSSVSYEQYF. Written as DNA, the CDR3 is TGTGCCAGCAGTTCAGTCTCCTACGAGCAGTACTTC.

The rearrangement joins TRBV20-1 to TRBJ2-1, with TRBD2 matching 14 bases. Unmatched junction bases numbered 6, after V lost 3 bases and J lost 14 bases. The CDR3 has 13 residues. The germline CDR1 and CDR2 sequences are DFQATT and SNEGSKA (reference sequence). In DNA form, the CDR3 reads TGCAGTGCTAGGGGGACTAGCGGGAGTTCAAAGTTCTTC. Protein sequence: CSARGTSGSSKFF.

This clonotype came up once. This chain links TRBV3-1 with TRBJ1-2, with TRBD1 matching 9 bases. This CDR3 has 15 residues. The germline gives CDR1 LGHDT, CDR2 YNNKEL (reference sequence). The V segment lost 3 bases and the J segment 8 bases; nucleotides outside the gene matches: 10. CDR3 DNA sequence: TGTGCCAGCAGCCAGGGTCCGGACAGGGGAGGCGGCTACACCTTC. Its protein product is CASSQGPDRGGGYTF. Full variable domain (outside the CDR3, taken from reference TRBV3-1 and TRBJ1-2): DTAVSQTPKYLVTQMGNDKSIKCEQNLGHDTMYWYKQDSKKFLKIMFSYNNKELIINETVPNRFSPKSPDKAHLNLHINSLELGDSAVYFCASSQGPDRGGGYTFGSGTRLTVV.

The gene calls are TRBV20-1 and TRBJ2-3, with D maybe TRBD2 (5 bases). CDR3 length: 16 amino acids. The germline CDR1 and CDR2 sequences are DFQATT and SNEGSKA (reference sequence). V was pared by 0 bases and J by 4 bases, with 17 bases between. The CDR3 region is CSARDSAAGWADTQYF. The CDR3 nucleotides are TGCAGTGCTAGAGATAGCGCGGCTGGCTGGGCAGATACGCAGTATTTT.

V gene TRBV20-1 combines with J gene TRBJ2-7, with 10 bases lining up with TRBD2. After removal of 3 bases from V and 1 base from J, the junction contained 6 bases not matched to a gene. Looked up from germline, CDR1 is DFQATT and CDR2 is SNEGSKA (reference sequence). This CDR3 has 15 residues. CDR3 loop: CSARDLLAGSYEQYF. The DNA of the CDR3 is TGCAGTGCTAGGGACCTACTAGCGGGGTCCTACGAGCAGTACTTC.

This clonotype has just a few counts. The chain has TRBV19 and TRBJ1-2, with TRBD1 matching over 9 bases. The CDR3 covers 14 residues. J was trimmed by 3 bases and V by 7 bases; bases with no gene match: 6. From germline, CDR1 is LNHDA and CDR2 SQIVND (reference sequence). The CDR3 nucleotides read TGTGCCAGTACTTTGGACAGGGGCGACTATGGCTACACCTTC. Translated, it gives CASTLDRGDYGYTF.

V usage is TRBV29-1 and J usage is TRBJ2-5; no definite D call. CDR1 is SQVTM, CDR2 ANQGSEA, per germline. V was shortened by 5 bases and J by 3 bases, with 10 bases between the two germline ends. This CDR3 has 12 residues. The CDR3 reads CSVKLPEETQYF. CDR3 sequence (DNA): TGCAGCGTTAAACTACCCGAAGAGACCCAGTACTTC.

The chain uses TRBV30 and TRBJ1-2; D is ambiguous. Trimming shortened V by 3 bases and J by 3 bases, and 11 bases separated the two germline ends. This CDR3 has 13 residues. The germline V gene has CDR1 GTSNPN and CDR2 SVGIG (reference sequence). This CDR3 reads CAWSPNTDYGYTF. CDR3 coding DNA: TGTGCCTGGAGCCCTAATACAGACTATGGCTACACCTTC. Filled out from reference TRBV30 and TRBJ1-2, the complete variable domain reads SQTIHQWPATLVQPVGSPLSLECTVEGTSNPNLYWYRQAAGRGLQLLFYSVGIGQISSEVPQNLSASRPQDRQFILSSKKLLLSDSGFYLCAWSPNTDYGYTFGSGTRLTVV.

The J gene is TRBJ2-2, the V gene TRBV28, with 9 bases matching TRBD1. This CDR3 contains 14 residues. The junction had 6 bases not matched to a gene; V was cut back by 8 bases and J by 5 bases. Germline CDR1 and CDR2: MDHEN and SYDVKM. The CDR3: CASCRDRVTGELFF. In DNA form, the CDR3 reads TGTGCCAGCTGCCGGGACAGGGTTACCGGGGAGCTGTTTTTT.

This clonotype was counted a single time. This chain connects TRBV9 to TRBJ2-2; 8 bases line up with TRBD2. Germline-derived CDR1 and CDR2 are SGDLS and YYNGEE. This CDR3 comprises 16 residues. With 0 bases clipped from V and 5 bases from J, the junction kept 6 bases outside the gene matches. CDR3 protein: CASSVGLALVTGELFF. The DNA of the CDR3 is TGTGCCAGCAGCGTAGGACTAGCGTTGGTGACCGGGGAGCTGTTTTTT.

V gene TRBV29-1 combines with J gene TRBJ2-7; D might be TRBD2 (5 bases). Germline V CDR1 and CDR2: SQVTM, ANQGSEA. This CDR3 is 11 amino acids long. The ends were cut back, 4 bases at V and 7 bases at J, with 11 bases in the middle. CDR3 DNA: TGCAGCGTTGTCTGGAGGAGGGAGCAGTACTTC. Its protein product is CSVVWRREQYF.

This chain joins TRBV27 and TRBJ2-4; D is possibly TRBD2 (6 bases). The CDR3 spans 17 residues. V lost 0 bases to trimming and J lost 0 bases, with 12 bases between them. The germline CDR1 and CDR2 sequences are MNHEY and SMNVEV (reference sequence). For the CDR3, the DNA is TGTGCCAGCAGTTTATCAGGCGGGATGCAAGCCAAAAACATTCAGTACTTC. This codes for CASSLSGGMQAKNIQYF.

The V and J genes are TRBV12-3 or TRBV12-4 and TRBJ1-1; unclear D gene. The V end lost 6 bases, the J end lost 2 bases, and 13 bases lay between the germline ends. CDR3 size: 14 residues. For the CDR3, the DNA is TGTGCCAGCAGCACGGACGGGGATAACACTGAAGCTTTCTTT. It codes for CASSTDGDNTEAFF.

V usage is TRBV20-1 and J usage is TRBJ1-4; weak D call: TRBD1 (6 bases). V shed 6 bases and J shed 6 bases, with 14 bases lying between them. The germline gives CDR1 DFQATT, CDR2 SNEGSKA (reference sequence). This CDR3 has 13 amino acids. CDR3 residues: CSALTGFDEKLFF. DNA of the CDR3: TGCAGTGCCTTGACAGGCTTCGATGAAAAACTGTTTTTT.

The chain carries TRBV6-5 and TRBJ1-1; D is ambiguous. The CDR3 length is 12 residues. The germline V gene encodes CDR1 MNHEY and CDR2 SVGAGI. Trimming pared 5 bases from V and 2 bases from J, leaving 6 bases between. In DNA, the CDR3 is TGTGCCAGCAGTGCCGTTAACACTGAAGCTTTCTTT. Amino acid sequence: CASSAVNTEAFF.

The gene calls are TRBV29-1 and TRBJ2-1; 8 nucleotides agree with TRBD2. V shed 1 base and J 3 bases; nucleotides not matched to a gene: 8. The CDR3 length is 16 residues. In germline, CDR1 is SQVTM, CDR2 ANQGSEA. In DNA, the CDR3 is TGCAGCGTTGAAGTGGGACTAGGCTTCTACTACAATGAGCAGTTCTTC. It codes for CSVEVGLGFYYNEQFF.

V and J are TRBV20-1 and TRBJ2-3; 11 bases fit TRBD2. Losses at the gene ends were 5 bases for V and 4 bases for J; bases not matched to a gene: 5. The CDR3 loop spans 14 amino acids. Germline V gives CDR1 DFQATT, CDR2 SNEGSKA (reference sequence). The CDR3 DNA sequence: TGCAGTGCTCCTTCGGGACTAGCGGCAGATACGCAGTATTTT. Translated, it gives CSAPSGLAADTQYF.

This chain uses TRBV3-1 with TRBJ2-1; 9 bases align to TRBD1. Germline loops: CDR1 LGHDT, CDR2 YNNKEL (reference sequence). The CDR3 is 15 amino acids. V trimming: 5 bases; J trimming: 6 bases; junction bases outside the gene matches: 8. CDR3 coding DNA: TGTGCCAGCAGCTCATACAGGGGGCCCGGCAATGAGCAGTTCTTC. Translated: CASSSYRGPGNEQFF.